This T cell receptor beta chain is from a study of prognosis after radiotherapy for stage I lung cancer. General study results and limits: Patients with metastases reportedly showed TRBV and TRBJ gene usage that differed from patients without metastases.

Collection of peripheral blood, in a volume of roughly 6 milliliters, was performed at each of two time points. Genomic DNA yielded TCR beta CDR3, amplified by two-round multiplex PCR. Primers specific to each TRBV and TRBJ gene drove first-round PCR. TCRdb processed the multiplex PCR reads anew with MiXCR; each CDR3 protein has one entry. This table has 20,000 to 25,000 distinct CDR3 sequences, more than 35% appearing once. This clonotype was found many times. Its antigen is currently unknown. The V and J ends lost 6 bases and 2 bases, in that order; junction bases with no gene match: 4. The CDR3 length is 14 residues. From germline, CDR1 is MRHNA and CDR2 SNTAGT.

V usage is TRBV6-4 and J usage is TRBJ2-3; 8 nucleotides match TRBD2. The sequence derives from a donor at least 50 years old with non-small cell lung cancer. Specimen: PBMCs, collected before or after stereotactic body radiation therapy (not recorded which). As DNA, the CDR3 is TGTGCCAGCAGCGTTAGCGGGGTCACAGATACGCAGTATTTT. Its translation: CASSVSGVTDTQYF.